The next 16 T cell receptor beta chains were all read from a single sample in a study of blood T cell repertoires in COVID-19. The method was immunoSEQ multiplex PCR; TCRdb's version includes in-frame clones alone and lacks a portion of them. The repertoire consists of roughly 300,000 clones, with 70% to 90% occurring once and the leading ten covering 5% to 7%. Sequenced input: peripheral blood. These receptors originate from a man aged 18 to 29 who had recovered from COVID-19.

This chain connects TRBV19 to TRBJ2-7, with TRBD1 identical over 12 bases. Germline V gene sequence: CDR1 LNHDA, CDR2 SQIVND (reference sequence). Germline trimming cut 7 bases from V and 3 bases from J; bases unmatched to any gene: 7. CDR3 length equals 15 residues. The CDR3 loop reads CASTRGDRGLYEQYF. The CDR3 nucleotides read TGTGCCAGTACCCGGGGGGACAGGGGGCTCTACGAGCAGTACTTC.

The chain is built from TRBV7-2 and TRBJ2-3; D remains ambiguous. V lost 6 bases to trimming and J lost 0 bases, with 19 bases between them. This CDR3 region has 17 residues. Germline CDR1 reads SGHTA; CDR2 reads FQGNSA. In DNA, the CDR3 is TGTGCCAGCAGTTATCGGGTCTCCGCGCCGAGCACAGATACGCAGTATTTT. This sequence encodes CASSYRVSAPSTDTQYF.

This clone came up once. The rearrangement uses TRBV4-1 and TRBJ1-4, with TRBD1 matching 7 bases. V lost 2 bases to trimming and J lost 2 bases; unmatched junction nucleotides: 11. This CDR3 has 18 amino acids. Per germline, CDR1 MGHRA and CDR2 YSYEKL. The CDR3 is CASSQTRVRGRTNEKLFF. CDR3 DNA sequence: TGCGCCAGCAGCCAAACCCGGGTGAGGGGGCGGACTAATGAAAAACTGTTTTTT.

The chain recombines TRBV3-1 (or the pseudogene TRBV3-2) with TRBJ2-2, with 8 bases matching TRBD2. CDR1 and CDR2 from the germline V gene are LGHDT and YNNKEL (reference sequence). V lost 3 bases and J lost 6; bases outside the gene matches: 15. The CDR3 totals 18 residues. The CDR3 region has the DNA TGTGCCAGCAGCCAGCTGGTCGCTGCGGGAGGTTTGGCCGGGGAGCTGTTTTTT. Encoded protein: CASSQLVAAGGLAGELFF.

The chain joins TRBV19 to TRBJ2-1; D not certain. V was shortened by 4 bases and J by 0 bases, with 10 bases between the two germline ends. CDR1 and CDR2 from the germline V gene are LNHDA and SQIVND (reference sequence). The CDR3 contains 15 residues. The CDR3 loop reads CASSTTPDSYNEQFF. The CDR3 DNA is TGTGCCAGTAGTACGACACCAGACTCCTACAATGAGCAGTTCTTC. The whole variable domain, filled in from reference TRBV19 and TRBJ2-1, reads DGGITQSPKYLFRKEGQNVTLSCEQNLNHDAMYWYRQDPGQGLRLIYYSQIVNDFQKGDIAEGYSVSREKKESFPLTVTSAQKNPTAFYLCASSTTPDSYNEQFFGPGTRLTVL.

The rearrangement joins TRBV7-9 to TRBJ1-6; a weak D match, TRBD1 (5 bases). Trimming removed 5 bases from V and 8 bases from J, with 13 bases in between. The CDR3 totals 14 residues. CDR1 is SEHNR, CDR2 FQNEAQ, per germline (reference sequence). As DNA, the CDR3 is TGTGCCAGCAGCCCAAGGGGAGGGGATTCACCCCTCCACTTT. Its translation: CASSPRGGDSPLHF.

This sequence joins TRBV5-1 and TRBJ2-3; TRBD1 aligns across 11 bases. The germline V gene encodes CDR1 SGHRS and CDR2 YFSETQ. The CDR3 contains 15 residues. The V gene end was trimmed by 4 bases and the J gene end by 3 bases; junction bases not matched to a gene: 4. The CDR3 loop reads CASSHGTGGTDTQYF. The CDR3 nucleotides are TGCGCCAGCAGCCACGGGACAGGGGGAACAGATACGCAGTATTTT.

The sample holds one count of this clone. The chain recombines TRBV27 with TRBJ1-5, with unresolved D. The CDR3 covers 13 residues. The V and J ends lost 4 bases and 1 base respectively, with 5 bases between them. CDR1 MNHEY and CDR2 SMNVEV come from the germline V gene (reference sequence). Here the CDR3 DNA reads TGTGCCAGCAGTTCCTTAAGCAATCAGCCCCAGCATTTT. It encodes CASSSLSNQPQHF.

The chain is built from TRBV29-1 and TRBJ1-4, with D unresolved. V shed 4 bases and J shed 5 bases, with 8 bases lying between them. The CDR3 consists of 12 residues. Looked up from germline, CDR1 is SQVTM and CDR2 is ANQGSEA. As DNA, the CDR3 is TGCAGCGTTGCCGACTCGAATGAAAAACTGTTTTTT. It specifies CSVADSNEKLFF.

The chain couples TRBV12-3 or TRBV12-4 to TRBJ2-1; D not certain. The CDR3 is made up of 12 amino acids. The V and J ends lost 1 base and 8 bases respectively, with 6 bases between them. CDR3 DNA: TGTGCCAGCAGTTTAGGGGCTTATGAGCAGTTCTTC. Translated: CASSLGAYEQFF.

The CDR3 coding sequence is TGTGCCAGCAGCATCCGGGACAGATACACTGAAGCTTTCTTT. Translation: CASSIRDRYTEAFF. V gene TRBV7-8 combines with J gene TRBJ1-1; 7 bases map to TRBD1. This CDR3 has 14 amino acids. V shed 5 bases and J 3 bases; nucleotides not matched to a gene: 6. CDR1 SGHVS and CDR2 FQNEAQ come from the germline V gene.

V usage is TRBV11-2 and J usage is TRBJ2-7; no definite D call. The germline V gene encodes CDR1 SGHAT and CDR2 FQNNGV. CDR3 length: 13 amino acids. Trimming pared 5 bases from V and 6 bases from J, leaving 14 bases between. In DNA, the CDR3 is TGTGCCAGCAGCCCGACTTCCTACATCGAGCAGTACTTC. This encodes CASSPTSYIEQYF.

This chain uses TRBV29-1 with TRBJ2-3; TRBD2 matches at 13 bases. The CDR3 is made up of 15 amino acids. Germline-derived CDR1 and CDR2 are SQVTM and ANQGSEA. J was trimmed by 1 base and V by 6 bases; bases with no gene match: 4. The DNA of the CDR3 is TGCAGCGTCTATGGACTAGCGGGAGGCACAGATACGCAGTATTTT. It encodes CSVYGLAGGTDTQYF.

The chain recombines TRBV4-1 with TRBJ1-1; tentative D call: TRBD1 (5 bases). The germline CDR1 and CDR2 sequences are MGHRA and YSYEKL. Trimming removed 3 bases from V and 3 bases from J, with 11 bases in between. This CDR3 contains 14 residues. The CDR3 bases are TGCGCCAGCAGCCATGTTCGGGGGGACACTGAAGCTTTCTTT. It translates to CASSHVRGDTEAFF.

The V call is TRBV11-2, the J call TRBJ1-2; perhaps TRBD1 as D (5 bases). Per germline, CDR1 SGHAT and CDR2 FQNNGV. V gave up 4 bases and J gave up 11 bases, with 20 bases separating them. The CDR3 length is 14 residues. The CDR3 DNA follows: TGTGCCAGCAGCTCCCGGGCCCCGGGGGAGCGATACACCTTC. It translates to CASSSRAPGERYTF. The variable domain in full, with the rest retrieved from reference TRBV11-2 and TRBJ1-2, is EAGVAQSPRYKIIEKRQSVAFWCNPISGHATLYWYQQILGQGPKLLIQFQNNGVVDDSQLPKDRFSAERLKGVDSTLKIQPAKLEDSAVYLCASSSRAPGERYTFGSGTRLTVV.

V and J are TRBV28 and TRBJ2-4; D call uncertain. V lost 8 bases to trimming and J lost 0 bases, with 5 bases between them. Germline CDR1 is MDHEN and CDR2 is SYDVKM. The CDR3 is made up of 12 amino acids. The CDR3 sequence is CASSLAKNIQYF. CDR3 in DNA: TGTGCCAGCTCTCTAGCCAAAAACATTCAGTACTTC. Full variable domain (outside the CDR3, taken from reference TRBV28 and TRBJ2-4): DVKVTQSSRYLVKRTGEKVFLECVQDMDHENMFWYRQDPGLGLRLIYFSYDVKMKEKGDIPEGYSVSREKKERFSLILESASTNQTSMYLCASSLAKNIQYFGAGTRLSVL.